Included here is one T cell receptor beta chain sequence, with context. The V and J ends lost 4 bases and 1 base, in that order; junction bases with no gene match: 3. CDR3 length equals 15 residues. Germline V gene data show CDR1 as SGHNT and CDR2 as YYREEE (reference sequence). These data originate in a study of technical replicates of blood from a few donors. The method was immunoSEQ multiplex PCR; TCRdb's version includes in-frame clones alone and lacks a portion of them. The sample has around 50,000 clones, about 96% seen once. This TCR was recovered from a human donor in good health. The sequenced sample consisted of T cells isolated from PBMCs. The chain recombines TRBV5-4 with TRBJ2-2; the match to TRBD2 covers 8 bases. In nucleotides, the CDR3 is TGTGCCAGCAGCCCCCTAGCGGGGAACACCGGGGAGCTGTTTTTT. Translated: CASSPLAGNTGELFF.